This T cell receptor beta chain was profiled in a study of T-cell reconstitution after alpha-beta-depleted transplantation in children. This clonotype was counted only a few times. Preparation of the TCRbeta library involved a method that used unique molecular identifiers. TCRdb re-called the PCR reads through MiXCR, storing one row per CDR3 protein. The repertoire holds roughly 500,000 distinct CDR3 sequences, with around 12% as singletons. This CDR3 is 17 amino acids long. Germline V lookup: CDR1 DFQATT, CDR2 SNEGSKA (reference sequence). V trimming: 1 base; J trimming: 7 bases; junction bases outside the gene matches: 10.

The input for sequencing was PBMCs from the stem cell graft donor, taken from the stem cell graft. The chain couples TRBV20-1 to TRBJ2-1; 13 bases align to TRBD2. This TCR came from a human donor who donated a stem cell graft to a child with combined immunodeficiency. Here the CDR3 DNA reads TGCAGTGCTAGAGTGAGGACTAGCGGGGGATTCAGGAATGAGCAGTTCTTC. This codes for CSARVRTSGGFRNEQFF.